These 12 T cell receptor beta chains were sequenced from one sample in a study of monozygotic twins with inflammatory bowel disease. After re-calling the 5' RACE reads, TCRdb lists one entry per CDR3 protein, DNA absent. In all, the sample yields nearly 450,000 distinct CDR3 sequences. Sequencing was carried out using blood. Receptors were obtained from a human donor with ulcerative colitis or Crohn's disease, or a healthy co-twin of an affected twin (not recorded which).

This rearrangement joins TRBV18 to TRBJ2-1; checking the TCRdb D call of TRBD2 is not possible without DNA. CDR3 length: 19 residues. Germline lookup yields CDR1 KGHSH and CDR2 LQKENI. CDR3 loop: CASSQTSGRAGIAYNEQFF.

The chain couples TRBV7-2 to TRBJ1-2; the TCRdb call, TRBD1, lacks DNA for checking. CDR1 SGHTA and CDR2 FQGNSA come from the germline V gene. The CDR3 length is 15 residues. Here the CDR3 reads CASSLARQGNYGYTF.

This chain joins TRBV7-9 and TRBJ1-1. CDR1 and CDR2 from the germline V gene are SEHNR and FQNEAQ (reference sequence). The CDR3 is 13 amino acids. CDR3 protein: CASSEVWAGYAFF.

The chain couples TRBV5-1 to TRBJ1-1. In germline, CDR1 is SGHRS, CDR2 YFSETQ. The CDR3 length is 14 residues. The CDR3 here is CASSLRPWDTEAFF.

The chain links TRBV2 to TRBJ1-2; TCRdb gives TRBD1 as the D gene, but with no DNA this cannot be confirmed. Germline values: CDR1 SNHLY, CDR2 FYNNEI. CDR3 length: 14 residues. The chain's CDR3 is CASSEGRVNYGYTF. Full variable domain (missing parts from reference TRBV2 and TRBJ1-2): EPEVTQTPSHQVTQMGQEVILRCVPISNHLYFYWYRQILGQKVEFLVSFYNNEISEKSEIFDDQFSVERPDGSNFTLKIRSTKLEDSAMYFCASSEGRVNYGYTFGSGTRLTVV.

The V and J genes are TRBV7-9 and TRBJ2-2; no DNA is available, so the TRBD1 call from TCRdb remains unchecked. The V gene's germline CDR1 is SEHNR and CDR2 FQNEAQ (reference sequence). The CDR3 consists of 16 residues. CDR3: CASSLPGQGFTGELFF.

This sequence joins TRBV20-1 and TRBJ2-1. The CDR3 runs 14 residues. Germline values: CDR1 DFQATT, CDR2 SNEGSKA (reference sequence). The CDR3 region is CSARDSRTYNEQFF.

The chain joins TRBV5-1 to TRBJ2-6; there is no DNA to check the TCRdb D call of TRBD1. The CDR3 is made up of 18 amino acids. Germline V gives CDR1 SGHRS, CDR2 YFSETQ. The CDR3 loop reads CASSPGTGGPSGANVLTF.

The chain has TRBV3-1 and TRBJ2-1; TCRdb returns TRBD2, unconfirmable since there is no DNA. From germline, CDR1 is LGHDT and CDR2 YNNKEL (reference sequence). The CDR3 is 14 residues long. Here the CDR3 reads CASSQGASGDEQFF.

Here the CDR3 reads CSARDGEGRPNQPQHF. The V gene is TRBV20-1, the J gene TRBJ1-5. This CDR3 has 16 amino acids. Per the germline V gene, CDR1 is DFQATT and CDR2 is SNEGSKA (reference sequence).

The CDR3 loop is CASSPNRNRILTEAFF. The chain joins TRBV18 to TRBJ1-1; TCRdb lists TRBD1, though no DNA is available to test this call. The germline V gene encodes CDR1 KGHSH and CDR2 LQKENI. CDR3 size: 16 residues.

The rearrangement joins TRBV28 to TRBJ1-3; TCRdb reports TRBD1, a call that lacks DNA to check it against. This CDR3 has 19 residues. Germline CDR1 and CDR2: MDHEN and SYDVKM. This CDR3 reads CASTTLTGTGLISGNTIYF.